One and the same sample provided the 28 T cell receptor beta chains below, sequenced in a study of T cell clones after liver transplantation. Produced via immunoSEQ multiplex PCR; TCRdb's table is partial and in-frame only. This repertoire shows under 35,000 clones, more than 90% found once; its top ten account for roughly 27%. Sequencing used CD8+ T cells from blood, obtained 12 months after liver transplant. The receptors originated from a human patient who received a liver transplant. Some of the T cells may derive from the graft donor.

V and J are TRBV28 and TRBJ2-7, with TRBD1 matching 7 bases. The V and J ends lost 3 bases and 2 bases, in that order; junction bases with no gene match: 4. Per the germline V gene, CDR1 is MDHEN and CDR2 is SYDVKM. The CDR3 totals 14 residues. CDR3 coding DNA: TGTGCCAGCAGTTTTAGACAGGGAGCCTACGAGCAGTACTTC. Translating it yields CASSFRQGAYEQYF.

The chain uses TRBV27 and TRBJ2-7; D is perhaps TRBD2 (6 bases). This CDR3 has 14 amino acids. Germline assignment: CDR1 MNHEY and CDR2 SMNVEV (reference sequence). The germline V and J ends were trimmed by 3 bases and 3 bases, with 12 bases remaining between them. CDR3 residues: CASSFGQGGYEQYF. DNA for the CDR3: TGTGCCAGCAGTTTTGGGCAGGGAGGCTACGAGCAGTACTTC.

The V gene is TRBV7-9, the J gene TRBJ1-1; TRBD1 matches at 7 bases. The germline V gene encodes CDR1 SEHNR and CDR2 FQNEAQ (reference sequence). The ends lost 5 bases at V and 4 bases at J; junction bases unmatched: 10. The CDR3 spans 15 residues. The CDR3, as DNA: TGTGCCAGCAGCCCGGGACAGCCCTCTATCACTGAAGCTTTCTTT. Translated, it gives CASSPGQPSITEAFF.

This clone occurred once. This chain joins TRBV4-3 and TRBJ2-7, with 9 bases identical to TRBD2. Per the germline V gene, CDR1 is LGHNA and CDR2 is YSLEER. Trimming removed 5 bases from V and 2 bases from J; junction bases left unmatched: 7. This CDR3 has 15 amino acids. CDR3 sequence (DNA): TGCGCCAGCAGCGAAGGGACTAGCTTGGCCTACGAGCAGTACTTC. Protein product: CASSEGTSLAYEQYF.

The V and J genes are TRBV27 and TRBJ2-2; D is unresolved. This CDR3 has 13 amino acids. Trimming stripped 3 bases from V and 4 bases from J, with 6 bases between. Per the germline V gene, CDR1 is MNHEY and CDR2 is SMNVEV (reference sequence). CDR3 amino acids: CASSLWSTGELFF. In DNA, the CDR3 is TGTGCCAGCAGTTTGTGGAGCACCGGGGAGCTGTTTTTT.

The V and J genes are TRBV11-1 and TRBJ2-7, with D possibly being TRBD1 or TRBD2 (5 bases each). Germline V gives CDR1 SGHAT, CDR2 FQDESV (reference sequence). CDR3 length: 15 amino acids. V lost 4 bases and J 4 bases, leaving 17 bases between the germline ends. CDR3 sequence reads: CASSSSPGPQYEQYF. In DNA, the CDR3 is TGTGCCAGCAGCTCGTCTCCGGGGCCCCAATACGAGCAGTACTTC.

The chain's CDR3 is CASGGYNEQFF. The CDR3 DNA is TGTGCTAGCGGGGGTTACAATGAGCAGTTCTTC. The chain joins TRBV12-5 to TRBJ2-1; tentatively, D is TRBD2 (6 bases). Germline CDR1 and CDR2: LGHNT and FRNRAP. There are 11 residues in the CDR3. The V gene lost 9 bases and the J gene lost 4 bases, with 7 bases spanning the gap.

The rearrangement links TRBV27 to TRBJ1-2; D is unresolved. The ends were cut back, 6 bases at V and 5 bases at J, with 13 bases in the middle. The CDR3 runs 13 residues. CDR1 is MNHEY, CDR2 SMNVEV, per germline (reference sequence). The CDR3, as DNA: TGTGCCAGCAGCGTTAGGAAGGATTATGGCTACACCTTC. Encoded protein: CASSVRKDYGYTF.

The chain employs TRBV6-1 and TRBJ2-6, with D perhaps TRBD2 (5 bases). Germline CDR1 is MNHNS and CDR2 is SASEGT. V lost 8 bases, J lost 4 bases, and 9 bases lay in between. This CDR3 spans 13 amino acids. CDR3 in DNA: TGTGCCAGCGGGAGATCAGGGGCCAACGTCCTGACTTTC. This sequence encodes CASGRSGANVLTF.

The chain has TRBV11-2 and TRBJ2-7; TRBD1 aligns across 7 bases. Germline V gives CDR1 SGHAT, CDR2 FQNNGV. V shed 3 bases and J 2 bases; nucleotides not matched to a gene: 7. This CDR3 has 15 amino acids. This CDR3 is CASSFAYDRAYEQYF. The CDR3, as DNA: TGTGCCAGCAGCTTTGCCTATGACAGGGCCTACGAGCAGTACTTC.

The V gene is TRBV5-4, the J gene TRBJ2-2, with D uncertain. The V gene lost 4 bases and the J gene lost 5 bases, with 9 bases spanning the gap. The CDR3 is 13 residues long. Germline V lookup: CDR1 SGHNT, CDR2 YYREEE (reference sequence). DNA for the CDR3: TGTGCCAGCAGCCCCCAAGGAACCGGGGAGCTGTTTTTT. Translated: CASSPQGTGELFF. Looking up the rest from reference TRBV5-4 and TRBJ2-2 gives the full variable domain: ETGVTQSPTHLIKTRGQQVTLRCSSQSGHNTVSWYQQALGQGPQFIFQYYREEENGRGNFPPRFSGLQFPNYSSELNVNALELDDSALYLCASSPQGTGELFFGEGSRLTVL.

V is TRBV7-9 and J is TRBJ2-7; D is undetermined. V gave up 5 bases and J gave up 3 bases, with 11 bases separating them. Germline V gene lookup returns CDR1 SEHNR and CDR2 FQNEAQ (reference sequence). This CDR3 is built from 13 residues. The chain's CDR3 is CASSPNLGYEQYF. The CDR3 DNA is TGTGCCAGCAGCCCCAACCTGGGCTACGAGCAGTACTTC.

CDR3 loop: CASNARGGSHEQYF. The CDR3 DNA follows: TGTGCCAGCAACGCACGGGGGGGAAGCCACGAGCAGTACTTC. This chain connects TRBV27 to TRBJ2-7; 8 nucleotides match TRBD2. Trimming took 7 bases from V and 5 from J; bases not matched to a gene: 10. Germline V gives CDR1 MNHEY, CDR2 SMNVEV (reference sequence). The CDR3 contains 14 residues.

CDR3 nucleotides: TGCGCCAGCAGCCACACGGACAGGTCCTACGAGCAGTACTTC. Protein product: CASSHTDRSYEQYF. This chain connects TRBV4-1 to TRBJ2-7; 7 nucleotides match TRBD1. V gave up 3 bases and J gave up 1 base; unmatched junction bases: 3. The CDR3 sequence is 14 residues long. Germline V gene lookup returns CDR1 MGHRA and CDR2 YSYEKL.

This clone appeared a few times. Other nucleotide sequences from this sample produce the same CDR3. This sequence joins TRBV9 and TRBJ2-7, with D unresolved. V lost 0 bases and J 2 bases, leaving 9 bases between the germline ends. This CDR3 spans 14 amino acids. Germline values: CDR1 SGDLS, CDR2 YYNGEE. In DNA, the CDR3 is TGTGCCAGCAGCGTAGGAGGTGCCCCCTACGAGCAGTACTTC. Amino acids: CASSVGGAPYEQYF.

The chain employs TRBV27 and TRBJ2-7; D unresolved. Trimming removed 2 bases at V and 5 bases at J, with 10 bases between. Germline V gives CDR1 MNHEY, CDR2 SMNVEV (reference sequence). The CDR3 spans 13 residues. CDR3 loop: CASSLVGPNEQYF. The CDR3 DNA reads TGTGCCAGCAGTTTAGTCGGCCCCAACGAGCAGTACTTC.

This clone has only one observation. This chain joins TRBV27 and TRBJ2-5, with a tentative D call TRBD1 (6 bases). The germline gives CDR1 MNHEY, CDR2 SMNVEV (reference sequence). V was pared by 0 bases and J by 3 bases, with 11 bases between. The length of the CDR3 is 15 residues. The CDR3 coding sequence is TGTGCCAGCAGTTTATCATGGACAGAAGAAGAGACCCAGTACTTC. It yields the protein CASSLSWTEEETQYF.

The rearrangement joins TRBV27 to TRBJ2-7, with unresolved D. The CDR3 covers 11 residues. Trimming pared 4 bases from V and 2 bases from J, leaving 3 bases between. Per the germline V gene, CDR1 is MNHEY and CDR2 is SMNVEV (reference sequence). CDR3 residues: CASSSTYEQYF. In DNA, the CDR3 is TGTGCCAGCAGTTCTACCTACGAGCAGTACTTC.

The V gene is TRBV9, the J gene TRBJ1-4; 7 bases line up with TRBD1. Germline CDR1 reads SGDLS; CDR2 reads YYNGEE. The junction had 6 bases not matched to a gene; V was cut back by 0 bases and J by 4 bases. The CDR3 has 16 amino acids. This chain's CDR3 is CASSVGGQLGNEKLFF. CDR3 sequence (DNA): TGTGCCAGCAGCGTAGGGGGACAGCTTGGTAATGAAAAACTGTTTTTT.

The genes are TRBV19 and TRBJ2-7, with D unclear. V was clipped by 5 bases and J by 5 bases, with 16 bases between them. In germline, CDR1 is LNHDA, CDR2 SQIVND (reference sequence). The CDR3 has 14 residues. The CDR3 DNA is TGTGCCAGTAGTCCCCCCTGGAGCGACCACGAGCAGTACTTC. Residues: CASSPPWSDHEQYF.

The CDR3 DNA follows: TGCGCCAGCAGCCAAGATCCGGCTAGCGGGAGGGCCACAGATACGCAGTATTTT. Protein sequence: CASSQDPASGRATDTQYF. The chain has TRBV4-1 and TRBJ2-3, with 12 bases matching TRBD2. The germline V gene encodes CDR1 MGHRA and CDR2 YSYEKL. The V gene end was trimmed by 0 bases and the J gene end by 2 bases; junction bases not matched to a gene: 6. The CDR3 has 18 amino acids.

The rearrangement uses TRBV28 and TRBJ2-7; 9 nucleotides align to TRBD2. Trimming removed 3 bases from V and 4 bases from J; junction bases left unmatched: 4. The CDR3 covers 14 residues. Germline V gene sequence: CDR1 MDHEN, CDR2 SYDVKM. CDR3 sequence: CASSFSGSGYEQYF. CDR3 nucleotide sequence: TGTGCCAGCAGTTTTAGCGGGAGTGGTTACGAGCAGTACTTC.

This clone is a singleton in its sample. J is TRBJ1-5 and V is TRBV7-9, with D hard to call. CDR3 size: 13 residues. V lost 5 bases to trimming and J lost 1 base, with 6 bases between them. From germline, CDR1 is SEHNR and CDR2 FQNEAQ (reference sequence). Here the CDR3 reads CASSIGSNQPQHF. In DNA, the CDR3 is TGTGCCAGCAGCATAGGGAGCAATCAGCCCCAGCATTTT. Supplemented by reference TRBV7-9 and TRBJ1-5, the full variable domain reads DTGVSQNPRHKITKRGQNVTFRCDPISEHNRLYWYRQTLGQGPEFLTYFQNEAQLEKSRLLSDRFSAERPKGSFSTLEIQRTEQGDSAMYLCASSIGSNQPQHFGDGTRLSIL.

The chain is built from TRBV19 and TRBJ2-4, with unresolved D. This CDR3 has 13 amino acids. V was cut by 10 bases and J by 0 bases, with 10 bases left in between. Germline V gene data show CDR1 as LNHDA and CDR2 as SQIVND (reference sequence). As DNA, the CDR3 is TGTGCCACAGCCCCTCTAGCCAAAAACATTCAGTACTTC. Its translation is CATAPLAKNIQYF.

The J gene is TRBJ2-3, the V gene TRBV28; 7 bases align to TRBD2. The CDR3 is 14 residues long. Germline trimming cut 2 bases from V and 2 bases from J; bases unmatched to any gene: 1. In germline, CDR1 is MDHEN, CDR2 SYDVKM. CDR3 in amino acids: CASSLGTNTDTQYF. CDR3 DNA sequence: TGTGCCAGCAGTTTAGGGACTAACACAGATACGCAGTATTTT.

The rearrangement joins TRBV6-5 to TRBJ2-4; TRBD2 matches 14 bases. The CDR3 length is 16 residues. The trim removed 0 bases at V and 7 bases at J, leaving 2 bases unmatched. Germline loops: CDR1 MNHEY, CDR2 SVGAGI. The CDR3 spells CASSYSGLAGENIQYF. The CDR3 DNA reads TGTGCCAGCAGTTACTCGGGACTAGCGGGAGAGAACATTCAGTACTTC.

The V and J genes are TRBV28 and TRBJ2-2; D not resolved. V was trimmed by 3 bases and J by 3 bases, leaving 5 bases between them. This CDR3 contains 13 residues. Germline CDR1 reads MDHEN; CDR2 reads SYDVKM. The CDR3 is CASSFTDTGELFF. As DNA, the CDR3 is TGTGCCAGCAGTTTTACTGACACCGGGGAGCTGTTTTTT.

The chain uses TRBV28 and TRBJ2-7; TRBD2 aligns across 9 bases. Germline loops: CDR1 MDHEN, CDR2 SYDVKM. The CDR3 totals 16 residues. V trimming: 7 bases; J trimming: 2 bases; junction bases outside the gene matches: 12. As DNA, the CDR3 is TGTGCCAGCAATATGGGATTGCGGGAGGGCCCCTACGAGCAGTACTTC. It translates to CASNMGLREGPYEQYF.